This T cell receptor beta chain is from a study of T cell repertoires in cytomegalovirus infection (dated by TCRdb to about 2019). At the level of the whole study: Donor HLA type was relevant to the analysis, as public TCR beta signatures indicated carriage of CMV infection together with the matching HLA type. Overall results and qualifications from the work: The ex vivo response was dominated by HLA-C-restricted CMV-specific TCR beta clonotypes, and the single most frequent clonotype in two of eight donors was supplied by these HLA-C-restricted clonotypes. Carriers of CMV infection plus the relevant HLA type were discriminated by the cumulative frequency of public TCR beta family members in the study cohort and in an independent roughly 400-donor cohort.

The CDR3 sequence holds 13 residues, the cysteine and phenylalanine included. The DNA shown is the 39-base CDR3, in frame from base 1. For this chain, trimming is 7 bases at the V end and 9 bases at the J end, and the number of junction bases without a gene match is 9. The germline V gene provides CDR1 SGHAT and CDR2 FQNNGV. The sample was run on an Illumina HiSeq 1500. TCRdb handled the public reads itself, with Q25 trimming in fastp and clone calling in MiXCR, and kept productive beta chains. Identical CDR3 protein sequences are pooled into one entry, listed with their most common genes and DNA. The sample table shows roughly 280,000 distinct CDR3 sequences, and roughly 13% are seen once. Of the sample, 8.8% is held by the ten largest clones. This clonotype was observed a handful of times. Its antigen has not been determined. No per-base quality is available; no much larger clone lies one base away.

The chain employs TRBV11-2 and TRBJ2-4, with 7 middle bases fitting TRBD1. The source of this sequence is a human donor in good health (CMV status not recorded). Some clones in this sample may be carry-over from other donors' samples. Sequences were obtained from PBMCs. Here is the DNA: TGTGCCAGCAACTACCGACAGGGATCCATTCAGTACTTC. It translates to CASNYRQGSIQYF.